The 18 T cell receptor beta chains in this list originate from one sample, sequenced in a study of T cells in Graves' hyperthyroidism and ophthalmopathy. Amplification targeted TCR beta CDR3 regions from RNA transcripts. First-round RT-PCR with HTBI primers amplified the TCR CDR3 region. In TCRdb, the multiplex PCR reads were re-called with MiXCR into one record per CDR3 protein. The repertoire has 560,000 or so distinct CDR3 sequences, approximately 44% of them found once; the top ten carry 6.5% to 9%. Sample: peripheral blood or thyroid tissue (not recorded which). Every receptor here comes from a woman in her late teens or twenties with Graves' hyperthyroidism.

This clonotype has just a few counts. The V gene is TRBV9, the J gene TRBJ2-2, with TRBD2 identical over 11 bases. The trim removed 1 base at V and 4 bases at J, leaving 3 bases unmatched. This CDR3 is built from 16 residues. CDR1 and CDR2 from the germline V gene are SGDLS and YYNGEE. This CDR3 is CASSVNSGRATGELFF. The CDR3 DNA follows: TGTGCCAGCAGCGTAAATAGCGGGAGGGCCACCGGGGAGCTGTTTTTT.

This clonotype was counted between two and nine times. The DNA for the CDR3 is TGTGCCAGCAGCTCCTCAAAGGGCTTGGCAAGGTACGAGCAGTACTTC. This sequence encodes CASSSSKGLARYEQYF. The J gene is TRBJ2-7, the V gene TRBV7-2; D gene unclear. This CDR3 is 16 amino acids long. Trimming took off 4 bases at V and 4 bases at J, with 20 bases between the two ends. Germline values: CDR1 SGHTA, CDR2 FQGNSA. Full variable domain (remainder filled in from reference TRBV7-2 and TRBJ2-7): GAGVSQSPSNKVTEKGKDVELRCDPISGHTALYWYRQSLGQGLEFLIYFQGNSAPDKSGLPSDRFSAERTGGSVSTLTIQRTQQEDSAVYLCASSSSKGLARYEQYFGPGTRLTVT.

The chain joins TRBV7-9 to TRBJ2-7; weak D call: TRBD2 (7 bases). V shed 5 bases and J shed 3 bases, with 14 bases lying between them. Germline-derived CDR1 and CDR2 are SEHNR and FQNEAQ (reference sequence). There are 14 residues in the CDR3. The CDR3 spells CASSQGGGNYEQYF. The DNA for the CDR3 is TGTGCCAGCAGCCAAGGGGGGGGAAACTACGAGCAGTACTTC.

This clonotype was observed at least ten times. The rearrangement joins TRBV7-2 to TRBJ1-5, with D tentatively TRBD1 (5 bases). Germline loops: CDR1 SGHTA, CDR2 FQGNSA. The CDR3 runs to 14 residues. Trimming shortened V by 3 bases and J by 3 bases, and 9 bases separated the two germline ends. The CDR3 protein is CASSLGVSNQPQHF. CDR3 DNA sequence: TGTGCCAGCAGCTTGGGGGTTTCCAATCAGCCCCAGCATTTT.

This clonotype occurred many times. The gene calls are TRBV19 and TRBJ1-2; D is undetermined. This CDR3 region has 11 residues. The germline gives CDR1 LNHDA, CDR2 SQIVND (reference sequence). Deletions cut 5 bases from V and 7 bases from J, with 8 bases between. The CDR3 DNA reads TGTGCCAGTAGTTGGCAGGCTGGCTACACCTTC. Its translation is CASSWQAGYTF.

J is TRBJ2-5 and V is TRBV20-1, with a weak D call TRBD1 (5 bases). The CDR3 runs 12 residues. Germline assignment: CDR1 DFQATT and CDR2 SNEGSKA (reference sequence). Trimming took off 6 bases at V and 2 bases at J, with 10 bases between the two ends. CDR3 protein: CSAYRSQETQYF. The DNA for the CDR3 is TGCAGTGCCTACAGGTCTCAAGAGACCCAGTACTTC.

The chain uses TRBV7-3 and TRBJ2-7; 8 nucleotides line up with TRBD1. Trimming took 5 bases from V and 4 from J; bases not matched to a gene: 10. Germline CDR1 is SGHTA and CDR2 is FQGTGA. This CDR3 has 15 residues. The CDR3 sequence is CASSQGQTGEYEQYF. CDR3 nucleotides: TGTGCCAGCAGCCAAGGCCAGACAGGGGAGTACGAGCAGTACTTC.

The chain links TRBV15 to TRBJ2-7, with TRBD1 identical over 10 bases. Germline CDR1 is LNHNV and CDR2 is YYDKDF (reference sequence). The CDR3 has 15 residues. The J segment lost 3 bases and the V segment lost 1 base, leaving 3 bases of the junction unmatched. The CDR3 nucleotides are TGTGCCACCAGCAGAGGCGGGACAGGGGTCTACGAGCAGTACTTC. Translated: CATSRGGTGVYEQYF.

As to this clonotype: The germline gene is not matched at one end of the junction; a read error may be the cause. V usage is TRBV7-9 and J usage is TRBJ1-1; D may be TRBD1 (6 bases). CDR3 length: 13 residues. From germline, CDR1 is SEHNR and CDR2 FQNEAQ (reference sequence). The CDR3 nucleotides are TGCGCCAGCAGCTCTATAGGGGGTGGCGGAGCTTTCTTT. It codes for CASSSIGGGGAFF. Complete variable domain (other parts from reference TRBV7-9 and TRBJ1-1): DTGVSQNPRHKITKRGQNVTFRCDPISEHNRLYWYRQTLGQGPEFLTYFQNEAQLEKSRLLSDRFSAERPKGSFSTLEIQRTEQGDSAMYLCASSSIGGGGAFFGQGTRLTVV.

V gene TRBV20-1 combines with J gene TRBJ1-2; D perhaps matches TRBD1 (6 bases). This CDR3 comprises 15 residues. Between the trimmed V and J ends, which lost 2 bases and 8 bases, there was a span of 21 bases. CDR1 and CDR2 from the germline V gene are DFQATT and SNEGSKA (reference sequence). In DNA form, the CDR3 reads TGCAGTGCTAGAAAAGTGGGGGCCCTGATGCCGGGCTACACCTTC. It encodes CSARKVGALMPGYTF.

The J gene is TRBJ1-4, the V gene TRBV5-1; D gene uncertain. The CDR3 contains 12 residues. With 4 bases removed from V and 10 bases from J, the gap between germline ends came to 11 bases. Germline values: CDR1 SGHRS, CDR2 YFSETQ. CDR3: CASSPMEGKLFF. CDR3 nucleotides: TGCGCCAGCAGCCCGATGGAAGGAAAACTGTTTTTT.

This chain connects TRBV2 to TRBJ2-1; 8 positions match TRBD2. Trimming took 3 bases from V and 5 from J; bases not matched to a gene: 9. CDR1 is SNHLY and CDR2 is FYNNEI in the germline V gene. The CDR3 covers 16 residues. CDR3 protein: CASSEMSGRPHNEQFF. The CDR3 region has the DNA TGTGCCAGCAGTGAGATGAGCGGGAGACCCCACAATGAGCAGTTCTTC.

This clonotype appeared many times. This chain links TRBV7-2 with TRBJ1-5, with 8 bases fitting TRBD1. CDR3 length equals 15 residues. Germline assignment: CDR1 SGHTA and CDR2 FQGNSA. Unmatched junction bases numbered 7, after V lost 1 base and J lost 8 bases. This chain's CDR3 is CASSLDAGGVKPQHF. CDR3 in DNA: TGTGCCAGCAGCTTAGACGCAGGGGGCGTGAAGCCCCAGCATTTT. Full variable domain (rest looked up from reference TRBV7-2 and TRBJ1-5): GAGVSQSPSNKVTEKGKDVELRCDPISGHTALYWYRQSLGQGLEFLIYFQGNSAPDKSGLPSDRFSAERTGGSVSTLTIQRTQQEDSAVYLCASSLDAGGVKPQHFGDGTRLSIL.

J is TRBJ1-2 and V is TRBV7-8; TRBD1 agrees at 8 bases. The CDR3 consists of 14 residues. V gave up 1 base and J gave up 8 bases; unmatched junction bases: 6. Germline CDR1 is SGHVS and CDR2 is FQNEAQ. The DNA for the CDR3 is TGTGCCAGCAGCTTAGACCAGGGGGCGCGGGGCTACACCTTC. Residues: CASSLDQGARGYTF. The full variable domain, in which reference TRBV7-8 and TRBJ1-2 provide the parts outside the CDR3, is GAGVSQSPRYKVAKRGQDVALRCDPISGHVSLFWYQQALGQGPEFLTYFQNEAQLDKSGLPSDRFFAERPEGSVSTLKIQRTQQEDSAVYLCASSLDQGARGYTFGSGTRLTVV.

J is TRBJ1-1 and V is TRBV7-9; D unclear. CDR1 and CDR2 (germline): SEHNR, FQNEAQ (reference sequence). V was pared by 5 bases and J by 1 base, with 14 bases between. CDR3 size: 15 residues. CDR3 residues: CASSRWSGGNTEAFF. CDR3 DNA: TGTGCCAGCAGCCGGTGGTCCGGCGGGAACACTGAAGCTTTCTTT.

This chain uses TRBV24-1 with TRBJ2-5, with a possible D match to TRBD1 (5 bases). V dropped 11 bases and J dropped 4 bases, with 16 bases sitting between them. Germline CDR1 is KGHDR and CDR2 is SFDVKD. CDR3 length: 13 amino acids. The chain's CDR3 is CASSTGQRETQYF. Here the CDR3 DNA reads TGTGCCAGCAGCACTGGACAAAGAGAGACCCAGTACTTC.

The chain carries TRBV19 and TRBJ2-7, with 10 nucleotides matching TRBD2. The junction had 10 bases not matched to a gene; V was cut back by 2 bases and J by 6 bases. CDR3 length equals 16 residues. The germline V gene encodes CDR1 LNHDA and CDR2 SQIVND (reference sequence). The CDR3 region has the DNA TGTGCCAGTAGTATACTAGCGGGAGAAGACCCTTTCGAGCAGTACTTC. It specifies CASSILAGEDPFEQYF.

The chain carries TRBV7-6 and TRBJ1-6, with D maybe TRBD1 (6 bases). From germline, CDR1 is SGHVS and CDR2 FNYEAQ. The CDR3 is 16 residues long. V was trimmed by 6 bases and J by 2 bases, leaving 14 bases between them. The CDR3 nucleotides read TGTGCCAGCAGTTTCGGGGGGCTTCCCTATAATTCACCCCTCCACTTT. Its translation: CASSFGGLPYNSPLHF.